This passage covers 3 T cell receptor beta chains from one sample sequenced in a study of cytomegalovirus exposure and HLA in healthy donors. PCR amplification relied on 60 Vbeta primers (plus 13 Jbeta primers). Assay: immunoSEQ multiplex PCR; the TCRdb copy retains only in-frame clones and omits some. The sample holds roughly 160,000 clones, roughly 76% seen once. The sequencing sample was made of PBMCs. The receptors derive from a male donor in good health and CMV-seronegative.

V is TRBV10-2 and J is TRBJ1-1; the match to TRBD1 covers 7 bases. The CDR3 runs to 14 residues. CDR1 and CDR2 from the germline V gene are WSHSY and SAAADI. With V trimmed by 3 bases and J by 4 bases, 5 bases remained unmatched. DNA of the CDR3: TGCGCCAGCAGTGACGACAGGGCGGGCACTGAAGCTTTCTTT. Protein sequence: CASSDDRAGTEAFF.

V usage is TRBV19 and J usage is TRBJ2-1; D gene unclear. The CDR3 is 17 amino acids. Germline CDR1 LNHDA, CDR2 SQIVND (reference sequence). V was shortened by 2 bases and J by 3 bases, with 17 bases between the two germline ends. This CDR3 is CASSIPRFGPFYNEQFF. The CDR3 DNA follows: TGTGCCAGTAGTATACCTCGTTTCGGTCCCTTCTACAATGAGCAGTTCTTC.

The rearrangement uses TRBV29-1 and TRBJ2-1; 13 nucleotides match TRBD2. The CDR3 extends over 13 amino acids. With 5 bases clipped from V and 8 bases from J, the junction kept 3 bases outside the gene matches. CDR1 and CDR2 from the germline V gene are SQVTM and ANQGSEA. In nucleotides, the CDR3 is TGCAGCGTTAGACTAGCGGGGGGTGATGAGCAGTTCTTC. Its protein product is CSVRLAGGDEQFF.